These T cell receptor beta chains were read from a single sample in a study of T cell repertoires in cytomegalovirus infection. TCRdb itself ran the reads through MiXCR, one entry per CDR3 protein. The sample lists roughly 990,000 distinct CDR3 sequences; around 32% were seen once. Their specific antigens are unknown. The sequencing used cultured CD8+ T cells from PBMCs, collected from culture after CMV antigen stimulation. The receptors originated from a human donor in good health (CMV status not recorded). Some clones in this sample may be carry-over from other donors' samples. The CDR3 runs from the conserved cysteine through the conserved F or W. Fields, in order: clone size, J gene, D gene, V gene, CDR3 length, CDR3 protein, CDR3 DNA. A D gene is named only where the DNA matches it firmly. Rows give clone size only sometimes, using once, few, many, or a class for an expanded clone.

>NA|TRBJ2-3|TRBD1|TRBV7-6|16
CACSLRGQSITNTQYF
TGTGCGTGCAGCTTGAGGGGACAGTCTATCACAAACACGCAGTATTTT
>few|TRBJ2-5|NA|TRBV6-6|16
CASSPRGDRIQETQYF
TGTGCCAGCAGCCCCCGGGGGGACAGGATCCAAGAGACCCAGTACTTC
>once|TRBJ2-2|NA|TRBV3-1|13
CASSQGRGGELFF
TGTGCCAGCAGCCAAGGCAGGGGCGGGGAGCTGTTTTTT
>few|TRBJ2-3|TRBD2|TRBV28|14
CASSRLAGAPREYF
TGTGCCAGCAGTCGGTTAGCGGGGGCTCCCAGGGAGTATTTT
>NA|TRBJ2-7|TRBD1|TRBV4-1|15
CASCQGTVATYEQYF
TGCGCCAGCTGCCAGGGGACAGTAGCCACCTACGAGCAGTACTTC
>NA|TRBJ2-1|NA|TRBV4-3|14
CASSRGGRYNEQFF
TGCGCCAGCAGCCGTGGGGGCCGATATAATGAGCAGTTCTTC
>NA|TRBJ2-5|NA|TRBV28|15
CASTPLRSLRETQYF
TGTGCCAGCACACCTCTCCGGTCCCTCAGGGAGACCCAGTACTTC
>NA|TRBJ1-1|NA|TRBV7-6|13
CASSRARNTEAFF
TGTGCCAGCAGCCGGGCCCGGAACACTGAAGCTTTCTTT
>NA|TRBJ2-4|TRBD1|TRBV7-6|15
CASSPGQGIKNIQYF
TGTGCCAGCAGCCCCGGACAGGGGATAAAAAACATTCAGTACTTC
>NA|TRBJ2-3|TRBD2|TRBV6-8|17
CASSYSNPAGGVDTQYF
TGTGCCAGCAGTTACTCGAATCCAGCGGGGGGTGTAGATACGCAGTATTTT
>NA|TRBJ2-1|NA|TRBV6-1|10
CASSEAEQFF
TGTGCCAGCAGTGAGGCTGAGCAGTTCTTC
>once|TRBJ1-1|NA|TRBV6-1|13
CDSSTGRGTEAFF
TGTGACAGCAGTACAGGGAGGGGCACTGAAGCTTTCTTT
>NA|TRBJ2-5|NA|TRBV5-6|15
CASRENRVSQETQYF
TGTGCCAGCAGAGAAAACAGGGTTAGTCAAGAGACCCAGTACTTC
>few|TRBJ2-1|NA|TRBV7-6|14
CASSPGVAEFEQFF
TGTGCCAGCAGCCCCGGGGTAGCGGAGTTTGAGCAGTTCTTC
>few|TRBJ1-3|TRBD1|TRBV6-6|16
CASSATGDSSGNTIYF
TGTGCCAGCAGTGCCACCGGGGACAGCTCTGGAAACACCATATATTTT